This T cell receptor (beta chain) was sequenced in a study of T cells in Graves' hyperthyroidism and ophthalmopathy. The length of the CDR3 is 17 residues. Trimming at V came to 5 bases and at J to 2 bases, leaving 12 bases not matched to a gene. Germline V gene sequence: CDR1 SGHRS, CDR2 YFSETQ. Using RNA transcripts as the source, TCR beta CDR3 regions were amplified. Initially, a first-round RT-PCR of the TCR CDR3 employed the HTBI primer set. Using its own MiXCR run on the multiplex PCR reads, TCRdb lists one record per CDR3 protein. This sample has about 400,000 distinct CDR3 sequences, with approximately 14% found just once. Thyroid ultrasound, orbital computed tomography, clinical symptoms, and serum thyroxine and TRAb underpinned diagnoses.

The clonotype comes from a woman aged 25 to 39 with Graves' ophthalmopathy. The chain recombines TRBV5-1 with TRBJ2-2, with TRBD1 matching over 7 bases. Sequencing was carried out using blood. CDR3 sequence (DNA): TGCGCCAGCAGATCCCAGACAGGGACACCCAACACCGGGGAGCTGTTTTTT. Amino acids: CASRSQTGTPNTGELFF.